The entry below describes one T cell receptor beta chain. What it binds is unknown. Both 60 Vbeta primers and 13 Jbeta primers went into the PCR. Authors' methods: About 10 million of 70 million to 80 million unique TCR beta chains were shared, per a later count. Repertoires were generated with immunoSEQ multiplex PCR, while TCRdb's copy carries only in-frame clones and drops some. For V, J and clone size, that table is used; D and trimming come from the DNA. The table shows about 170,000 clones, with less than 85% occurring only once. The source of the sample is a study of cytomegalovirus exposure and HLA in healthy donors. Study-level information: Drawn from HLA-typed donors, 80 million to 95 million unique TCRs were held in an early data release.

Per germline, CDR1 SGDLS and CDR2 YYNGEE. The CDR3 runs 15 residues. Germline trimming cut 3 bases from V and 10 bases from J; bases unmatched to any gene: 10. General study findings and limits: Cytomegalovirus-associated status was assigned to 150 to 200 TCR beta chains. The HLA-A and HLA-B alleles of most subjects were reportedly predicted accurately from TCR beta sequences.

What was sequenced was PBMCs. This clonotype was obtained from a male donor in good health and CMV-seronegative. This rearrangement joins TRBV9 to TRBJ2-1; TRBD1 agrees at 10 bases. CDR3 coding DNA: TGTGCCAGCAGCGCTCGGGACAGGGGAGGCCGGGAGCAGTTCTTC. It yields the protein CASSARDRGGREQFF.